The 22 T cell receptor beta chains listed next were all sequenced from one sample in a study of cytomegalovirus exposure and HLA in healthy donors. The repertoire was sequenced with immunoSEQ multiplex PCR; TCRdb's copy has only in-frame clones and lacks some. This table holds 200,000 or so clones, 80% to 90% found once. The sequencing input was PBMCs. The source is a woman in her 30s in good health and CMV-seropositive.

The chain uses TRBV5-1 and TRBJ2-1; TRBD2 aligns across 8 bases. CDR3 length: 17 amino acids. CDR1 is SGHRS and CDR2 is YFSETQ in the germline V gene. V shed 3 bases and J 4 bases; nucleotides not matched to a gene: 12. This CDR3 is CASSSLLAGVSYNEQFF. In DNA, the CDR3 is TGCGCCAGCAGCTCACTGCTAGCGGGCGTATCGTACAATGAGCAGTTCTTC.

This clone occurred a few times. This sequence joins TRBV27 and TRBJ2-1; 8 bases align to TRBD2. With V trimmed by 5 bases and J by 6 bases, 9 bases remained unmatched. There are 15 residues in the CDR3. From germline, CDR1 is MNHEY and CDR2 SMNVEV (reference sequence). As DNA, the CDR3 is TGTGCCAGCAGTCCTTCGGCGGGAGGACCCAATGAGCAGTTCTTC. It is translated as CASSPSAGGPNEQFF.

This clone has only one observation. The CDR3 bases are TGTGCCAGCAGGGGACAGGGAGCCGGAAACACCATATATTTT. The encoded protein is CASRGQGAGNTIYF. This chain connects TRBV7-2 to TRBJ1-3, with 9 nucleotides matching TRBD1. V gave up 6 bases and J gave up 4 bases; unmatched junction bases: 4. The CDR3 totals 14 residues. CDR1 and CDR2 from the germline V gene are SGHTA and FQGNSA.

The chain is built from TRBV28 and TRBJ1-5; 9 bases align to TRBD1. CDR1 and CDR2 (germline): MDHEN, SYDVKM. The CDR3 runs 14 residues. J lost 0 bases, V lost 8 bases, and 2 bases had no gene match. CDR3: CASRDRVSNQPQHF. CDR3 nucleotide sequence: TGTGCCAGCCGGGACAGGGTTAGCAATCAGCCCCAGCATTTT.

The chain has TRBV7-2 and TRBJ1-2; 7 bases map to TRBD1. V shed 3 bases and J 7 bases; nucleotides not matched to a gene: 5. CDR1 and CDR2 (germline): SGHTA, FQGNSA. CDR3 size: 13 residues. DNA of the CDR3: TGTGCCAGCAGCTTTGACAGGGCCACTGGCTACACCTTC. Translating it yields CASSFDRATGYTF.

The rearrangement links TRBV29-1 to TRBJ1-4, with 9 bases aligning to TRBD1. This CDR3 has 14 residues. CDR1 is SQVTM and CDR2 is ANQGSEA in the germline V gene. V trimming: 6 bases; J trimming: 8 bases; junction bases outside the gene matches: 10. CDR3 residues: CSVLTGGGREKLFF. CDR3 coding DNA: TGCAGCGTGTTAACAGGGGGCGGGAGAGAAAAACTGTTTTTT.

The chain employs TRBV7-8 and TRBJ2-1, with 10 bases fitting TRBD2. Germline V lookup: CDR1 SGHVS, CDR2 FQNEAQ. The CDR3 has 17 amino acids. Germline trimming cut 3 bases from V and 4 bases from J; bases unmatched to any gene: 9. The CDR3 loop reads CASSFPKAGGSYNEQFF. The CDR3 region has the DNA TGTGCCAGCAGCTTCCCAAAAGCGGGAGGGTCGTACAATGAGCAGTTCTTC.

CDR3 DNA sequence: TGTGCCACGACGGAGGAATGGGGCACTGAAGCTTTCTTT. It encodes CATTEEWGTEAFF. The chain is built from TRBV10-3 and TRBJ1-1; D remains unclear. V lost 10 bases and J lost 4, with 16 bases in between. Per the germline V gene, CDR1 is ENHRY and CDR2 is SYGVKD. This CDR3 is built from 13 residues.

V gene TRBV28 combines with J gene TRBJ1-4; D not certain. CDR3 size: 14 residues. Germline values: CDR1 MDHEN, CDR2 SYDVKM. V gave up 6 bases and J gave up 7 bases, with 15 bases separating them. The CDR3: CASSHSGMGEKLFF. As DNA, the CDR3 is TGTGCCAGCAGCCACAGCGGAATGGGTGAAAAACTGTTTTTT.

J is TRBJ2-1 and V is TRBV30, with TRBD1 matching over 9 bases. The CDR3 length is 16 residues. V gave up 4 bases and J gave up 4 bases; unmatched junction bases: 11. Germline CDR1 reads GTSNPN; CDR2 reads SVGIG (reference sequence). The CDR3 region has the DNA TGTGCCTGGATACAAAGCGGGGACAGGGTATACAATGAGCAGTTCTTC. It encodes CAWIQSGDRVYNEQFF.

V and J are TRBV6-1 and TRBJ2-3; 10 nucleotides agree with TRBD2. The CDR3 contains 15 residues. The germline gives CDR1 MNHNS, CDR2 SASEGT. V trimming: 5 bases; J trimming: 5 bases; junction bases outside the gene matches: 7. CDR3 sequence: CASSPTSGVGDTQYF. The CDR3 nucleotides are TGTGCCAGCAGTCCCACTAGCGGGGTGGGAGATACGCAGTATTTT.

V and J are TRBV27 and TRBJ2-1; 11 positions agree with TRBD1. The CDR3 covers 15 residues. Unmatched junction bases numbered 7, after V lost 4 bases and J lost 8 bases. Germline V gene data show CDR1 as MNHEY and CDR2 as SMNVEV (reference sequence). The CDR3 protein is CASSSSGTGGHEQFF. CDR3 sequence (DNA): TGTGCCAGCAGTTCCTCCGGGACAGGGGGACATGAGCAGTTCTTC.

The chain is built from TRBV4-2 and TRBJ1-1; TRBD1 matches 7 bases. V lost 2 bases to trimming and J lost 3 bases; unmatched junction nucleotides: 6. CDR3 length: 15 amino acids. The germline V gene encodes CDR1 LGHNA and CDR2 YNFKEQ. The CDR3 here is CASSQPGGWDTEAFF. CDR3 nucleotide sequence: TGTGCCAGCAGCCAACCAGGGGGTTGGGACACTGAAGCTTTCTTT.

The CDR3 region has the DNA TGTGCCAGCAGACAACAGGGGAACGAGCAGTACTTC. Translating it yields CASRQQGNEQYF. The V and J genes are TRBV27 and TRBJ2-7; 7 bases line up with TRBD1. This CDR3 is 12 amino acids long. Germline-derived CDR1 and CDR2 are MNHEY and SMNVEV (reference sequence). The V gene end was trimmed by 6 bases and the J gene end by 5 bases; junction bases not matched to a gene: 4.

CDR3 sequence: CASIRGTSQYF. CDR3 DNA: TGTGCCAGCATACGCGGGACTAGTCAGTATTTT. V and J are TRBV6-5 and TRBJ2-3, with 8 bases lining up with TRBD2. The germline V gene encodes CDR1 MNHEY and CDR2 SVGAGI. There are 11 residues in the CDR3. J was trimmed by 12 bases and V by 7 bases; bases with no gene match: 6.

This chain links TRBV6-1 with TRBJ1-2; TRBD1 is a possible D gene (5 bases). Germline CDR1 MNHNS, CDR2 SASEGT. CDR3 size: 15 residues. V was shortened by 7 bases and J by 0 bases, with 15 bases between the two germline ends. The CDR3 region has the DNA TGTGCCAGCATGGTGCTGACAGAAGCTAACTATGGCTACACCTTC. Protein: CASMVLTEANYGYTF.

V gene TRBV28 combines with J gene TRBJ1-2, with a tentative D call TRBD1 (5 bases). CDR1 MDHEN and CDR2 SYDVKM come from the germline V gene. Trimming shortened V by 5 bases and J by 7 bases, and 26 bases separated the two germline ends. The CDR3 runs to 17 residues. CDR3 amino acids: CASSPPIRMWGNSGYTF. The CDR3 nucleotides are TGTGCCAGCAGTCCCCCTATCCGGATGTGGGGCAATTCTGGCTACACCTTC.

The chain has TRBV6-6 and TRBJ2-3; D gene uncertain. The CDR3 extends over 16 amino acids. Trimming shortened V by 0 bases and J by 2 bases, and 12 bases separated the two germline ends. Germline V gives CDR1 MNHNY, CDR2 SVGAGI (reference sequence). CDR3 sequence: CASSYSREENTDTQYF. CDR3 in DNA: TGTGCCAGCAGTTACTCGCGTGAAGAGAACACAGATACGCAGTATTTT.

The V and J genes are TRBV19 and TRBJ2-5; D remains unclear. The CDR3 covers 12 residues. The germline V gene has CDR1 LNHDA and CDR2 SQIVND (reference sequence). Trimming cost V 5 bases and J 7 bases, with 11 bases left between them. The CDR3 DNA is TGTGCCAGTAGTGGAGTATATGGGACCCAGTACTTC. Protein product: CASSGVYGTQYF.

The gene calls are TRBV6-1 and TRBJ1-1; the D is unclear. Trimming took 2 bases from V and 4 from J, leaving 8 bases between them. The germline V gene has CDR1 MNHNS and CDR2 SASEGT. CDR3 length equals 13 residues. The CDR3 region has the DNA TGTGCCAGCAGTGAACAGTTTTCCACTGAAGCTTTCTTT. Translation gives CASSEQFSTEAFF.

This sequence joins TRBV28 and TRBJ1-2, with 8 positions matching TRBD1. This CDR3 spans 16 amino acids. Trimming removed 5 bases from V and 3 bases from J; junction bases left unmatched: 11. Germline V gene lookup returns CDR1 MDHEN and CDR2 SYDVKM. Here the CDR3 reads CASSTGQGWGYYGYTF. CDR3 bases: TGTGCCAGCAGTACTGGACAGGGTTGGGGATACTATGGCTACACCTTC.

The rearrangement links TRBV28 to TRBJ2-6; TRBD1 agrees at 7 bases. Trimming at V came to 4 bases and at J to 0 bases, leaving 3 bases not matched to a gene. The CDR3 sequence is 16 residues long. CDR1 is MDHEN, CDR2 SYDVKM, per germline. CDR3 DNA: TGTGCCAGCAGTTGGGACAGTAGCTCTGGGGCCAACGTCCTGACTTTC. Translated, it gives CASSWDSSSGANVLTF. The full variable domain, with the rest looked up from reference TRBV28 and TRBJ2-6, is DVKVTQSSRYLVKRTGEKVFLECVQDMDHENMFWYRQDPGLGLRLIYFSYDVKMKEKGDIPEGYSVSREKKERFSLILESASTNQTSMYLCASSWDSSSGANVLTFGAGSRLTVL.